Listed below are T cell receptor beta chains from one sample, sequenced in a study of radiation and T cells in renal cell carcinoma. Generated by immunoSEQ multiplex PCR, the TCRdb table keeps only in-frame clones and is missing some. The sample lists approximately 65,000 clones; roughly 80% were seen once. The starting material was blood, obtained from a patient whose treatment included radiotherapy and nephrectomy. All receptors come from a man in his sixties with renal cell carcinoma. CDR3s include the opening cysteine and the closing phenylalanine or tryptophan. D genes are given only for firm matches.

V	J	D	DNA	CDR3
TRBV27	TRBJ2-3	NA	TGTGCCAGCAGTTTATTGCAGGAAACTAGCACAGATACGCAGTATTTT	CASSLLQETSTDTQYF
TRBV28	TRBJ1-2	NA	TGTGCCAGCAGTCAGGACTGGGTTGGGTATGGCTACACCTTC	CASSQDWVGYGYTF
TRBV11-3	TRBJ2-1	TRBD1	TGTGCCAGCAACACAGGGGGCCCCTACAATGAGCAGTTCTTC	CASNTGGPYNEQFF
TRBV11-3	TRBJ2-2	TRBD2	TGTGCCAGCCGACCTCGGCGGGACTTCATGGCTAGCGGGAATACCGGGGAGCTGTTTTTT	CASRPRRDFMASGNTGELFF
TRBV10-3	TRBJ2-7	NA	TGTGCCATCAGTGAGTCCCGACAGCCCTCCTACGAGCAGTACTTC	CAISESRQPSYEQYF
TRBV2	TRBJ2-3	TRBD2	TGTGCCAGCAGTTTTATACTAGCGGATACGCAGTATTTT	CASSFILADTQYF
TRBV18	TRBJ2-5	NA	TGTGCCAGCTCACCCCGGAAGCGATGGGGGGCCCAAGAGACCCAGTACTTC	CASSPRKRWGAQETQYF
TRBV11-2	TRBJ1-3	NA	TGTGCCAGCAGCTTAGAACCTGGAAACACCATATATTTT	CASSLEPGNTIYF
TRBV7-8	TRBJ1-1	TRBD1	TGTGCCAGCAGCTTACAGGGGGCGCGGACTGAAGCTTTCTTT	CASSLQGARTEAFF
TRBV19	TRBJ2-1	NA	TGTGCCAGTAGTATAGCGTTCGAAGCGGCAGATGAGCAGTTCTTC	CASSIAFEAADEQFF
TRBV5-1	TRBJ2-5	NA	TGCGCCAGCAGCTTGGTGGCAGGGATTCCAGAGACCCAGTACTTC	CASSLVAGIPETQYF